One sample yielded the 21 T cell receptor beta chains listed below, sequenced in a study of vaccination effects on CD4 cells after COVID-19. The table came from immunoSEQ multiplex PCR; TCRdb's copy has only in-frame clones and leaves some out. This sample has 21,000 or so clones, with around 69% found just once. Antigens for these TCRs are unknown. Before sequencing took place, the ViraFEST assay used viral peptide pools to expand antigen-specific CD4+ T cells. It was after more than 8 days of culture that CD4+ T cells were isolated. Each participant was administered two doses of either the BNT162b2 or the mRNA-1273 vaccine. The source material was CD4+ T cells from PBMCs cultured with HCoV-229E spike peptides, sampled after COVID-19 vaccination. All receptors come from a human donor who received a COVID-19 vaccine.

This chain uses TRBV5-4 with TRBJ2-5; tentatively, D is TRBD1 (6 bases). The CDR3 covers 14 residues. CDR1 is SGHNT, CDR2 YYREEE, per germline (reference sequence). V was trimmed by 1 base and J by 2 bases, leaving 9 bases between them. DNA for the CDR3: TGTGCCAGCAGCTTGAACAGGGAGCAAGAGACCCAGTACTTC. It translates to CASSLNREQETQYF.

This clone occurred once. The chain has TRBV6-4 and TRBJ2-3; the D call may be TRBD1 or TRBD2 (5 bases each). The CDR3 spans 15 residues. The germline V gene has CDR1 MRHNA and CDR2 SNTAGT. Trimming shortened V by 4 bases and J by 0 bases, and 11 bases separated the two germline ends. Written as DNA, the CDR3 is TGTGCCAGCAGTGCCGGGACCACTAGCACAGATACGCAGTATTTT. Translation: CASSAGTTSTDTQYF.

The rearrangement links TRBV19 to TRBJ2-2; possible D gene TRBD1, 6 bases. Trimming took off 11 bases at V and 4 bases at J, with 17 bases between the two ends. The length of the CDR3 is 14 residues. Germline V gene data show CDR1 as LNHDA and CDR2 as SQIVND (reference sequence). In nucleotides, the CDR3 is TGTGCCTCAGACCAGGGGCAGGTCACCGGGGAGCTGTTTTTT. This codes for CASDQGQVTGELFF.

This rearrangement joins TRBV6-5 to TRBJ1-2; 7 bases map to TRBD1. The CDR3 loop spans 15 amino acids. V shed 7 bases and J 5 bases; nucleotides not matched to a gene: 13. Per germline, CDR1 MNHEY and CDR2 SVGAGI. The CDR3 DNA sequence: TGTGCCAGCACTATAAGGGGGCAGGCCCCTTATGGCTACACCTTC. This translates into CASTIRGQAPYGYTF.

The V and J genes are TRBV27 and TRBJ1-2; 10 bases align to TRBD1. The CDR3 has 13 amino acids. Germline CDR1 and CDR2: MNHEY and SMNVEV (reference sequence). Trimming cost V 4 bases and J 8 bases; bases outside gene matches: 4. This CDR3 reads CASSSGQGGGYTF. CDR3 coding DNA: TGTGCCAGCAGTTCAGGACAGGGGGGGGGCTACACCTTC.

This chain connects TRBV25-1 to TRBJ2-7, with D hard to call. From germline, CDR1 is MGHDK and CDR2 SYGVNS. The CDR3 contains 11 residues. Trimming took 4 bases from V and 12 from J, leaving 13 bases between them. The CDR3 DNA is TGTGCCAGCAGTGTAGCCCGTGGGCTGTACTTC. Its protein is CASSVARGLYF.

The rearrangement uses TRBV2 and TRBJ1-5; no firm D call. Germline CDR1 SNHLY, CDR2 FYNNEI. The CDR3 length is 14 residues. Trimming took off 8 bases at V and 3 bases at J, with 14 bases between the two ends. In DNA, the CDR3 is TGTGCCAGCGATCGGGCACAGCACAATCAGCCCCAGCATTTT. Its translation: CASDRAQHNQPQHF.

The chain carries TRBV5-1 and TRBJ2-1; perhaps TRBD2 as D (6 bases). The CDR3 spans 15 residues. The V gene's germline CDR1 is SGHRS and CDR2 YFSETQ. The germline V and J ends were trimmed by 0 bases and 0 bases, with 7 bases remaining between them. The CDR3 loop reads CASSLAGSSYNEQFF. The CDR3 nucleotides are TGCGCCAGCAGCTTGGCCGGGAGCTCCTACAATGAGCAGTTCTTC.

DNA of the CDR3: TGCGCCAGCAGCTTGTTATCCGGGAGAAGCTCCTACAATGAGCAGTTCTTC. It translates to CASSLLSGRSSYNEQFF. V gene TRBV5-1 combines with J gene TRBJ2-1, with TRBD2 as a possible D gene (6 bases). The V end was cut by 1 base, the J end by 0 bases, with 14 bases between. Germline V gene lookup returns CDR1 SGHRS and CDR2 YFSETQ. CDR3 size: 17 residues.

This clone turned up a few times. This rearrangement joins TRBV3-1 (or the pseudogene TRBV3-2) to TRBJ1-2, with TRBD1 identical over 7 bases. Germline assignment: CDR1 LGHDT and CDR2 YNNKEL (reference sequence). V was pared by 5 bases and J by 7 bases, with 7 bases of the junction left unmatched. CDR3 size: 13 residues. The CDR3 DNA reads TGTGCCAGCAGCTTAGAGGGGGCTCGTGGCTACACCTTC. Protein product: CASSLEGARGYTF.

The chain couples TRBV20-1 to TRBJ2-5; 9 nucleotides line up with TRBD2. From germline, CDR1 is DFQATT and CDR2 SNEGSKA (reference sequence). Trimming cost V 3 bases and J 0 bases; bases outside gene matches: 8. This CDR3 comprises 16 residues. CDR3 DNA sequence: TGCAGTGCTAGTGCCCTACTAGCGGGTAACCAAGAGACCCAGTACTTC. Its translation is CSASALLAGNQETQYF.

This clone appeared a few times. The J gene is TRBJ2-2, the V gene TRBV11-3; 10 nucleotides line up with TRBD1. CDR1 is SGHNT and CDR2 is YENEEA in the germline V gene. Trimming cost V 0 bases and J 6 bases; bases outside gene matches: 10. The CDR3 has 18 residues. The CDR3 bases are TGTGCCAGCAGCTTAGATCAAGGCGGGACAGGGGCCCCCGGGGAGCTGTTTTTT. It specifies CASSLDQGGTGAPGELFF.

The chain is built from TRBV20-1 and TRBJ2-3; 7 bases are shared with TRBD1. The CDR3 loop spans 14 amino acids. J was trimmed by 0 bases and V by 6 bases; bases with no gene match: 6. Germline CDR1 reads DFQATT; CDR2 reads SNEGSKA (reference sequence). This chain's CDR3 is CSASRGLSTDTQYF. CDR3 sequence (DNA): TGCAGTGCCAGTAGGGGGCTTAGCACAGATACGCAGTATTTT.

The rearrangement uses TRBV9 and TRBJ2-5; D might be TRBD2 (6 bases). The CDR3 consists of 14 residues. V was shortened by 0 bases and J by 0 bases, with 6 bases between the two germline ends. The germline V gene encodes CDR1 SGDLS and CDR2 YYNGEE. DNA for the CDR3: TGTGCCAGCAGCGTAGGACTAGACCAAGAGACCCAGTACTTC. Translating it yields CASSVGLDQETQYF.

The chain couples TRBV7-9 to TRBJ1-2, with 7 nucleotides matching TRBD1. Germline CDR1 SEHNR, CDR2 FQNEAQ (reference sequence). Trimming cost V 1 base and J 9 bases; bases outside gene matches: 8. The CDR3 totals 14 residues. CDR3 region: CASSLDAAGGSYTF. CDR3 sequence (DNA): TGTGCCAGCAGCTTAGACGCTGCAGGGGGGAGCTACACCTTC.

This chain links TRBV13 with TRBJ2-5, with D possibly called TRBD1 or TRBD2 (5 bases each). This CDR3 is 14 amino acids long. The germline V gene has CDR1 PRHDT and CDR2 FYEKMQ (reference sequence). V was shortened by 4 bases and J by 1 base, with 10 bases between the two germline ends. CDR3 sequence: CASSSAGTQETQYF. CDR3 coding DNA: TGTGCCAGCAGCTCCGCCGGGACCCAAGAGACCCAGTACTTC.

The chain combines TRBV29-1 with TRBJ2-4, with D uncertain. This CDR3 is built from 12 residues. Trimming cost V 3 bases and J 6 bases, with 9 bases left between them. Germline V gene data show CDR1 as SQVTM and CDR2 as ANQGSEA. DNA for the CDR3: TGCAGCGTTGATCAGGAAGGAAACATTCAGTACTTC. Translation: CSVDQEGNIQYF.

The chain carries TRBV5-8 and TRBJ1-1; D is undetermined. Germline V gene data show CDR1 as SGHTS and CDR2 as YDEGEE. V dropped 1 base and J dropped 10 bases, with 17 bases sitting between them. This CDR3 region has 14 residues. The CDR3 sequence: CASSLLAEGPRAFF. For the CDR3, the DNA is TGTGCCAGCAGCTTGTTGGCCGAAGGCCCCAGAGCTTTCTTT.

This clone was seen only a few times. The chain has TRBV5-1 and TRBJ1-3; a weak D match, TRBD1 (6 bases). The germline V and J ends were trimmed by 1 base and 2 bases, with 10 bases remaining between them. This CDR3 contains 15 residues. Germline V gives CDR1 SGHRS, CDR2 YFSETQ. The CDR3 loop is CASSLSQGAGNTIYF. The CDR3 DNA reads TGCGCCAGCAGCTTGTCACAGGGTGCTGGAAACACCATATATTTT. The full variable domain, with the rest looked up from reference TRBV5-1 and TRBJ1-3, is KAGVTQTPRYLIKTRGQQVTLSCSPISGHRSVSWYQQTPGQGLQFLFEYFSETQRNKGNFPGRFSGRQFSNSRSEMNVSTLELGDSALYLCASSLSQGAGNTIYFGEGSWLTVV.

This clone was seen a single time. The rearrangement joins TRBV4-1 to TRBJ2-7, with 7 bases identical to TRBD1. Germline V gene data show CDR1 as MGHRA and CDR2 as YSYEKL. There are 15 residues in the CDR3. V lost 3 bases, J lost 3 bases, and 8 bases stayed unmatched. This chain's CDR3 is CASSHGGQKDYEQYF. CDR3 sequence (DNA): TGCGCCAGCAGCCATGGGGGACAGAAAGACTACGAGCAGTACTTC.

This clone was seen more than once but under ten times. An end of the junction differs from the germline gene, which may be a read error. CDR3 residues: CASTRDSNNEQFF. The CDR3 DNA is TGTGCCAGCACCCGGGACTCCAACAATGAGCAGTTCTTC. The V call is TRBV12-3 or TRBV12-4, the J call TRBJ2-1, with D possibly TRBD2 on 6 matching bases. The CDR3 is made up of 13 amino acids.